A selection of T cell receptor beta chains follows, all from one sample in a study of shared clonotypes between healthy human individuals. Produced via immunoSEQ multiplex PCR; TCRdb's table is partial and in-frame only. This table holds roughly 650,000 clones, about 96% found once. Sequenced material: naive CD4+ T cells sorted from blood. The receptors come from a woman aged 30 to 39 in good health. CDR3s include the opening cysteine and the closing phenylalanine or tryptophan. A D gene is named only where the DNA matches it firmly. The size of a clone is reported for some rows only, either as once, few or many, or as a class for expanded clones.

TGCGCCAGCAGTGGGCAGACGGACACTGAAGCTTTCTTT,CASSGQTDTEAFF,NA,TRBJ1-1,TRBV5-1,NA
TGTGCCAGCAGCTTAGGGCTAGCGGGAGACGAGACCCAGTACTTC,CASSLGLAGDETQYF,TRBD2,TRBJ2-5,TRBV7-7,NA
TGTGCCAGCAGGTCGGACAGGAACCTTTACGAGCAGTACTTC,CASRSDRNLYEQYF,TRBD1,TRBJ2-7,TRBV6-1,NA
TGTGCCAGCAGTTTATATGGGTTTTCCTACAATGAGCAGTTCTTC,CASSLYGFSYNEQFF,NA,TRBJ2-1,TRBV28,NA
TGTGCCAGTAGTATGGACCGTTCCACAGATACGCAGTATTTT,CASSMDRSTDTQYF,NA,TRBJ2-3,TRBV19,NA
TGTGCCAGTAGTCGGTCGAACACCGGGGAGCTGTTTTTT,CASSRSNTGELFF,NA,TRBJ2-2,TRBV19,NA
TGTGCTAGTGGTTTGGGGGGACGGGAAGAGACCCAGTACTTC,CASGLGGREETQYF,NA,TRBJ2-5,TRBV12-5,NA
TGTGCCAGCAGCGTGCCAACCAGGGGTGACAATGAGCAGTTCTTC,CASSVPTRGDNEQFF,NA,TRBJ2-1,TRBV7-7,NA
TGTGCCAGCAGGGAACAGGGCCCAGGAAACACCATATATTTT,CASREQGPGNTIYF,NA,TRBJ1-3,TRBV28,NA
TGTGCCAGCAGCTTAGTGTTCGGAGGCGGGGATACGCAGTATTTT,CASSLVFGGGDTQYF,NA,TRBJ2-3,TRBV7-2,NA
TGCGCCAGCAAAAGGACTAGCGGGAGCATCGGGGAGCTGTTTTTT,CASKRTSGSIGELFF,TRBD2,TRBJ2-2,TRBV10-2,NA
TGTGCCAGCAGTGACGGACGGGGAGAAGGCTACACCTTC,CASSDGRGEGYTF,NA,TRBJ1-2,TRBV6-4,NA
TGTGCCAGCAGTGAAGCGGGCGGACGCAACTATGGCTACACCTTC,CASSEAGGRNYGYTF,NA,TRBJ1-2,TRBV6-1,NA
TGTGCCAGCAGTCCCGGGGGGGGACAGGGGCACTATGGCTACACCTTC,CASSPGGGQGHYGYTF,TRBD1,TRBJ1-2,TRBV27,NA
TGTGCCAGTAGTATAGAGACCGGGGTGAATTCTGAAGCTTTCTTT,CASSIETGVNSEAFF,NA,TRBJ1-1,TRBV19,NA
TGTGCCAGCAGGGGGGACCAGGGTCTCGCTGAAGCTTTCTTT,CASRGDQGLAEAFF,NA,TRBJ1-1,TRBV2,NA
TGTGCCACCGCATCACCAAGGGGTATTCGGTACAATGAGCAGTTCTTC,CATASPRGIRYNEQFF,NA,TRBJ2-1,TRBV10-3,NA
TGTGCCAGCAGTTACGATCGGAGCAATCAGCCCCAGCATTTT,CASSYDRSNQPQHF,NA,TRBJ1-5,TRBV6-5,NA
TGTGCCAGCAGTGAGGGGCTTGCAGATACGCAGTATTTT,CASSEGLADTQYF,NA,TRBJ2-3,TRBV2,NA
TGTGCCAGCAGCTTTCAGGCGACGAGGTACCAAGAGACCCAGTACTTC,CASSFQATRYQETQYF,NA,TRBJ2-5,TRBV11-2,NA
TGTGCCAGCAGCTACCGGGGCAAAGGGGAGGACGAGCAGTACTTC,CASSYRGKGEDEQYF,NA,TRBJ2-7,TRBV21-1,NA
TGCAGCGTTGGGGCCCTCGGCGGCACCGGGGAGCTGTTTTTT,CSVGALGGTGELFF,NA,TRBJ2-2,TRBV29-1,NA
TGCGCCAGCAGCTTAGGTAGCGAAGGGTCCTACGAGCAGTACTTC,CASSLGSEGSYEQYF,NA,TRBJ2-7,TRBV5-1,NA
TGCAGCGTTGGGAGCAGCTCCTACGAGCAGTACTTC,CSVGSSSYEQYF,NA,TRBJ2-7,TRBV29-1,NA
TGTGCCAGCAGTTGGTCCGGGACAGGGGATGAAAAACTGTTTTTT,CASSWSGTGDEKLFF,TRBD1,TRBJ1-4,TRBV28,NA
TGCGCCAGCAGCTTGGCCGGCAGGTCGGGCTACACCTTC,CASSLAGRSGYTF,NA,TRBJ1-2,TRBV5-1,NA
TGTGCCAGCAGTCTGACAGGGGCGGGGGAGACCCAGTACTTC,CASSLTGAGETQYF,TRBD1,TRBJ2-5,TRBV27,NA
TGTGCCAGCAGCTTTGGGGGACAGAGGACCGGGGAGCTGTTTTTT,CASSFGGQRTGELFF,TRBD1,TRBJ2-2,TRBV11-2,NA
TGTGCCAGCAACTTTAGGGCGGGAGGAACCTACAATGAGCAGTTCTTC,CASNFRAGGTYNEQFF,TRBD2,TRBJ2-1,TRBV11-3,NA
TGTGCCAGCAGTTTGGCTGGGACGACTGGGGCCAACGTCCTGACTTTC,CASSLAGTTGANVLTF,NA,TRBJ2-6,TRBV28,once
TGTGCCAGCTCACCAAGCGTCGGGGATCGGGGTACGCAGTATTTT,CASSPSVGDRGTQYF,NA,TRBJ2-3,TRBV18,NA
TGTGCCAGCAGTCCCGGACCCTTCTACGAGCAGTACTTC,CASSPGPFYEQYF,NA,TRBJ2-7,TRBV28,NA
TGTGCCAGCAGCTTAGTATACAACCGTAATGGCTACACCTTC,CASSLVYNRNGYTF,NA,TRBJ1-2,TRBV7-9,once
TGTGCCAGCAGCTTGATGCTAGATACGCAGTATTTT,CASSLMLDTQYF,NA,TRBJ2-3,TRBV5-4,NA
TGCAGCGTCTCCAGGGCGTCGGAGACGCAGTATTTT,CSVSRASETQYF,NA,TRBJ2-3,TRBV29-1,NA
TGTGCCAGCAGCTTAGTGAGACAGGGGTCTAATGAAAAACTGTTTTTT,CASSLVRQGSNEKLFF,TRBD1,TRBJ1-4,TRBV7-2,NA
TGTGCCAGCAGCCGACAGGGCAGCTCTGGAAACACCATATATTTT,CASSRQGSSGNTIYF,TRBD1,TRBJ1-3,TRBV6-6,NA
TGTGCCAGCAGTTTCTCCCGGTGGACAGGGAGTGGCGGGGAGCTGTTTTTT,CASSFSRWTGSGGELFF,TRBD1,TRBJ2-2,TRBV28,NA
TGTGCCAGCAGCCCCAGACAGGGAGCGAACACCGGGGAGCTGTTTTTT,CASSPRQGANTGELFF,TRBD1,TRBJ2-2,TRBV7-6,NA
TGTGCCAGCAGCTTATCTCCCCCCCGAGGGGACCCGGGAGAAAAACTGTTTTTT,CASSLSPPRGDPGEKLFF,NA,TRBJ1-4,TRBV7-8,NA
TGTGCCAGCAGCTTAGTGTTCCGGGGGACGGGTGAAAAACTGTTTTTT,CASSLVFRGTGEKLFF,NA,TRBJ1-4,TRBV11-2,NA
TGCGCCAGCAGCTTGATAGGAAGCCCTCCGTACGAGCAGTACTTC,CASSLIGSPPYEQYF,NA,TRBJ2-7,TRBV5-1,NA